The rows below give T cell receptor beta chains drawn from one sample of a study of cytomegalovirus exposure and HLA in healthy donors. This table comes from immunoSEQ multiplex PCR, and its TCRdb copy is limited to in-frame clones, with some not included. In total, the table holds about 200,000 clones. Sequencing was performed on PBMCs. The receptors shown here come from a girl aged 2 to 10 in good health and CMV-seropositive. Each CDR3 is given with its conserved first and last residue. The D gene is left open where the match is weak.

D | J | V | DNA | CDR3
. | TRBJ2-7 | TRBV2 | TGTGCCAGCAGCCACTCGTGGTCCTACGAGCAGTACTTC | CASSHSWSYEQYF
. | TRBJ2-1 | TRBV10-3 | TGTGCCACCGGGACCTCCCCGGGGGATGAGCAGTTCTTC | CATGTSPGDEQFF
TRBD1 | TRBJ1-5 | TRBV5-1 | TGCGCCAGCAGCTTGGGGGACAGGCGGTCGCCCCAGCATTTT | CASSLGDRRSPQHF
. | TRBJ2-7 | TRBV5-1 | TGCGCCATCCGGGAAATAGCGTTCCCTACCTACGAGCAGTACTTC | CAIREIAFPTYEQYF
TRBD2 | TRBJ2-2 | TRBV11-3 | TGTGCCAGCAGCCCGAGGACTAGCGGGAGTGGGTCCGGGGAGCTGTTTTTT | CASSPRTSGSGSGELFF
TRBD2 | TRBJ2-5 | TRBV9 | TGTGCCAGCAGCAATAGCGGGAGTGAGACCCAGTACTTC | CASSNSGSETQYF
. | TRBJ2-2 | TRBV11-3 | TGTGCCAGCAGCTTAGAAGAGGGCGGGGAGCTGTTTTTT | CASSLEEGGELFF
. | TRBJ1-2 | TRBV5-4 | TGTGCCAGCAGCCTCGGCCCCGGGGACTACACCTTC | CASSLGPGDYTF
TRBD1 | TRBJ1-4 | TRBV27 | TGTGCCAGCAGTGTGACAGGGTATGATGGCGGAGAAAAACTGTTTTTT | CASSVTGYDGGEKLFF
TRBD2 | TRBJ2-1 | TRBV10-3 | TGTGCCATCAGTCAAAGAACTAGCGACGGCAACAATGAGCAGTTCTTC | CAISQRTSDGNNEQFF
TRBD1 | TRBJ2-7 | TRBV29-1 | TGCAGCGTCGGGACAGGGGAGGTCGGCGAGCAGTACTTC | CSVGTGEVGEQYF
TRBD1 | TRBJ2-2 | TRBV10-3 | TGTGCCCACTCCGGGACAGCTACCGGGGAGCTGTTTTTT | CAHSGTATGELFF
TRBD2 | TRBJ2-7 | TRBV4-2 | TGTGCCAGCAGCCAAGAGCGGGGACTAGCGGGGGTCTCCTACGAGCAGTACTTC | CASSQERGLAGVSYEQYF
. | TRBJ2-2 | TRBV5-6 | TGTGCCAGCAGCACCGCTAGCGACGGCGGGGAGCTGTTTTTT | CASSTASDGGELFF
. | TRBJ2-3 | TRBV5-1 | TGCGCCAGCAGCTTTTCGGGAGACACAGATACGCGGTATTTT | CASSFSGDTDTRYF
TRBD1 | TRBJ2-7 | TRBV27 | TGTGCCAGCAGTAGTTTATCCGGGACAGGGTCCTACGAGCAGTACTTC | CASSSLSGTGSYEQYF
TRBD1 | TRBJ1-1 | TRBV19 | TGTGCCACCGGCCAGGTCCTGACAGGGGTAGACACTGAAGCTTTCTTT | CATGQVLTGVDTEAFF
. | TRBJ1-3 | TRBV25-1 | TGTGCCAGCAGTGGGGGGGGGCTGGGCTCTGGAAACACCATATATTTT | CASSGGGLGSGNTIYF
TRBD1 | TRBJ2-7 | TRBV13 | TGTGCCAGCAGCTTAAGGGGACAGGTGAGCTACGAGCAGTACTTC | CASSLRGQVSYEQYF
. | TRBJ2-1 | TRBV6-6 | TGTGCCAGCAGTTACTCATTGGGCTCTGGGCAGTTCTTC | CASSYSLGSGQFF
. | TRBJ1-1 | TRBV7-3 | TGTGCCAGCAGCTTAATGGGGCAGGGGACTGAAGCTTTCTTT | CASSLMGQGTEAFF
. | TRBJ1-3 | TRBV28 | TGTGCCAGCAGTTTAACAGCTTCTGGAAACACCATATATTTT | CASSLTASGNTIYF
. | TRBJ2-1 | TRBV28 | TGTGCCAGCCGCTCGGCGGGGGCGCGTGACAATGAGCAGTTCTTC | CASRSAGARDNEQFF
. | TRBJ1-1 | TRBV5-4 | TGTGCCAGCAGCATGGGGCGAGGTGGCGTGAACACTGAAGCTTTCTTT | CASSMGRGGVNTEAFF
TRBD1 | TRBJ2-7 | TRBV29-1 | TGCAGCGCCCGGGACAGCTCCTACGAGCAGTACTTC | CSARDSSYEQYF
TRBD2 | TRBJ2-3 | TRBV27 | TGTGCCAGCAGTTTACGCGGGGGGCGGGGAGGGGGCACAGATACGCAGTATTTT | CASSLRGGRGGGTDTQYF
. | TRBJ2-7 | TRBV28 | TGTGCCAGCAGTTTCCCGGGTCTCAGCTCCTACGAGCAGTACTTC | CASSFPGLSSYEQYF
. | TRBJ1-1 | TRBV27 | TGTGCCAGCAGTTTATTTACAGGGTACTCTGAAGCTTTCTTT | CASSLFTGYSEAFF
TRBD1 | TRBJ1-4 | TRBV7-8 | TGTGCCAGCAGCACCGCTAATGACAGGGGAGATGAAAAACTGTTTTTT | CASSTANDRGDEKLFF
TRBD1 | TRBJ2-7 | TRBV28 | TGTGCCAGCAGTTTACTCCCGGGACAGACCTACGAGCAGTACTTC | CASSLLPGQTYEQYF
TRBD1 | TRBJ2-7 | TRBV12-5 | TGTGCTAGTGGTTTGGACAGGGGGACAACCTACGAGCAGTACTTC | CASGLDRGTTYEQYF
TRBD1 | TRBJ2-5 | TRBV5-4 | TGTGCCAGCAGCTCCCCTACTGACAGGGGGCCTCAAGAGACCCAGTACTTC | CASSSPTDRGPQETQYF
. | TRBJ1-1 | TRBV14 | TGTGCCAGCAGCCAAGACGTCCCCTGGACAAGTGAAGCTTTCTTT | CASSQDVPWTSEAFF
TRBD1 | TRBJ1-1 | TRBV5-1 | TGCGCCAGCAGCTTGGTGTCAGGGGGGGAAGCTTTCTTT | CASSLVSGGEAFF
TRBD2 | TRBJ2-3 | TRBV10-3 | TGTGCCATCCGGACTAGCGCAGATACGCAGTATTTT | CAIRTSADTQYF
TRBD1 | TRBJ1-1 | TRBV11-2 | TGTGCCAGCATCTCAGGGGGTACTGAAGCTTTCTTT | CASISGGTEAFF
. | TRBJ1-5 | TRBV28 | TGTGCCAGCGGCAGACTCGGGGATCAGAGCAATCAGCCCCAGCATTTT | CASGRLGDQSNQPQHF
. | TRBJ2-1 | TRBV28 | TGTGCCAGCAGCTTGGGAAGCGGTAAGTTCGGCAATGAGCAGTTCTTC | CASSLGSGKFGNEQFF
. | TRBJ1-5 | TRBV6-4 | TGTGCCAGCAGTGACTTGCAGGGTGCTCTCAATCAGCCCCAGCATTTT | CASSDLQGALNQPQHF
TRBD2 | TRBJ2-1 | TRBV2 | TGTGCCAGCAGTCGTTGGGTTAGCGGGAGTCTGATTCGGAATGAGCAGTTCTTC | CASSRWVSGSLIRNEQFF
TRBD2 | TRBJ2-5 | TRBV5-1 | TGCGCCAGCAGCTTGTCCCTAGCGGGAGCGGGGCAAGAGACCCAGTACTTC | CASSLSLAGAGQETQYF
TRBD2 | TRBJ2-3 | TRBV7-6 | TGTGCCAGCAGCTCTGGACTAGGAGGTACCACAGATACGCAGTATTTT | CASSSGLGGTTDTQYF
TRBD2 | TRBJ2-1 | TRBV5-1 | TGCGCCAGCAGTCCGACTAGCGGGAGGTCTGAGCAGTTCTTC | CASSPTSGRSEQFF